This TCR beta chain was sequenced in a study of blood T cell repertoires in COVID-19. Overall study context: The origin of the acute and convalescent COVID-19 samples was the United States, Italy and Spain. T cells, B-cell-depleted T cells, or PBMCs supplied cDNA or gDNA.

The germline CDR1 and CDR2 sequences are SGHDN and FVKESK. Trimming left V 1 base short and J 4 bases short, with 13 bases between. CDR3 size: 15 residues. Per the original data handling: From reference gene primer amplification, estimates of nucleated cell counts were derived. The repertoire was sequenced with immunoSEQ multiplex PCR; TCRdb's copy has only in-frame clones and lacks some. V, J and clone size derive from that table, while D and trimming were established from the DNA sequence. The sample has fewer than 80,000 clones, approximately 90% seen once. This clonotype was sampled from a human donor in a cohort sampled during active COVID-19. What was sequenced was peripheral blood. The chain combines TRBV14 with TRBJ1-2; TRBD1 is a possible D gene (5 bases). The CDR3 region has the DNA TGTGCCAGCAGCCAAGGCGGGGCGCGAGTCTATGGCTACACCTTC. It specifies CASSQGGARVYGYTF.